This TCR beta chain appears in the sequencing data of a study of blood T cell repertoires in COVID-19. Turning to the study itself: Samples of COVID-19 (acute and convalescent) were obtained from the United States, Italy and Spain. The cDNA or gDNA used as material had been derived from T cells, B-cell-depleted T cells, or PBMCs.

The germline V gene encodes CDR1 MNHEY and CDR2 SVGEGT. V lost 4 bases, J lost 4 bases, and 19 bases lay in between. The CDR3 covers 16 residues. TCRdb's table, derived via immunoSEQ multiplex PCR, lists solely in-frame clones and lacks some. The table records about 26,000 clones, around 87% of them present only once. Sequenced sample: peripheral blood. The TCR originated in a man in his 70s with acute or convalescent COVID-19. The chain is built from TRBV6-2 or TRBV6-3 and TRBJ1-2; D possibly corresponds to TRBD1 (6 bases). The DNA for the CDR3 is TGTGCCAGCAGTTCACCCCCTGTGCAGGGGTCCTATGGCTACACCTTC. This sequence encodes CASSSPPVQGSYGYTF.